This TCR beta chain was recorded in a study of post-analysis software for immune sequencing data. Study-level background: Relapsing-remitting, secondary progressive and progressive-relapsing multiple sclerosis were all included among the disease courses.

Unique-molecular-identifier-tagged TCR beta cDNA libraries were used. Some 500,000 cDNA molecules were obtained from 1 to 10 million T cells. TCRdb ran MiXCR on the PCR reads and lists one entry per CDR3 protein. This table has roughly 540,000 distinct CDR3 sequences, approximately 34% appearing once. The study's findings and limits: Controls had lower frequencies than patients of about five TRBV segments, which included TRBV5-6, TRBV5-1 and TRBV20-1. Relative to controls, patients with multiple sclerosis showed significantly lower normalized Chao1 diversity.

This clonotype was counted between two and nine times. Its specificity is unknown. The CDR3 length is 16 residues. Per germline, CDR1 SGDLS and CDR2 YYNGEE. J gave up 4 bases and V 1 base, and 8 bases lay outside the gene matches. Sequencing was carried out using blood. This chain links TRBV9 with TRBJ1-3; the match to TRBD1 covers 7 bases. The TCR comes from a girl aged 2 to 17 with multiple sclerosis. The CDR3 region has the DNA TGTGCCAGCAGCGTACTAGGGACAGCTCCGGGAAACACCATATATTTT. It is translated as CASSVLGTAPGNTIYF.